One sample yielded the 10 T cell receptor beta chains listed below, sequenced in a study of CD8 T cells in ankylosing spondylitis. TCRdb recomputed calls from the 5' RACE reads with MiXCR, one row per CDR3 protein. The repertoire has some 330,000 distinct CDR3 sequences, roughly 8% of them found once; the top ten carry just over 14%. Overall study results and limits: It appeared that ankylosing spondylitis blood was characterized by a TCR beta motif of fewer than ten highly homologous variants.

Their target antigens are unknown. The specimen sequenced was blood, either unsorted or a sorted T cell fraction (not recorded which). The receptors were gathered from a male donor with ankylosing spondylitis.

This clonotype has more than one count but fewer than ten. The chain recombines TRBV20-1 with TRBJ2-7, with D uncertain. Germline values: CDR1 DFQATT, CDR2 SNEGSKA (reference sequence). Trimming took 6 bases from V and 4 from J, leaving 34 bases between them. The CDR3 length is 19 residues. In nucleotides, the CDR3 is TGCAGTGCCAACCCCACGGTGCAAATGTCGCACCAAATCGATTACGAGCAGTACTTC. The encoded protein is CSANPTVQMSHQIDYEQYF.

The rearrangement links TRBV9 to TRBJ2-7; 8 bases align to TRBD1. The CDR3 has 15 amino acids. J was trimmed by 3 bases and V by 0 bases; bases with no gene match: 5. CDR1 SGDLS and CDR2 YYNGEE come from the germline V gene. CDR3 residues: CASSVETGGFYEQYF. DNA for the CDR3: TGTGCCAGCAGCGTAGAAACAGGGGGATTCTACGAGCAGTACTTC.

This clonotype has at least ten counts. CDR3 sequence reads: CASSVNGRAQNEQFF. CDR3 DNA sequence: TGTGCCAGCAGCGTAAACGGGAGGGCCCAAAATGAGCAGTTCTTC. V is TRBV9 and J is TRBJ2-1, with TRBD2 identical over 8 bases. Germline loops: CDR1 SGDLS, CDR2 YYNGEE. The CDR3 extends over 15 amino acids. J was trimmed by 7 bases and V by 1 base; bases with no gene match: 7.

This clonotype has only a few counts. This chain's CDR3 is CASLRGQGSFFDDEQFF. The CDR3 nucleotides are TGTGCCAGCTTGAGGGGACAGGGGTCTTTTTTTGACGATGAGCAGTTCTTC. This chain connects TRBV12-3 or TRBV12-4 to TRBJ2-1, with 10 bases fitting TRBD1. The CDR3 runs 17 residues. V lost 8 bases to trimming and J lost 8 bases; unmatched junction nucleotides: 18.

There are a few counts of this clonotype. The chain combines TRBV5-5 with TRBJ1-2, with TRBD1 identical over 10 bases. Unmatched junction bases numbered 8, after V lost 4 bases and J lost 5 bases. Germline assignment: CDR1 SGHKS and CDR2 YYEKEE (reference sequence). CDR3 length: 15 residues. The CDR3 loop is CASSTSGTGVYGYTF. CDR3 nucleotides: TGTGCCAGCAGCACCTCCGGGACAGGGGTTTATGGCTACACCTTC.

This clonotype occurred a few times. The V and J genes are TRBV10-3 and TRBJ2-7; 15 bases are a match to TRBD2. The V gene's germline CDR1 is ENHRY and CDR2 SYGVKD. The CDR3 length is 18 residues. V gave up 5 bases and J gave up 1 base; unmatched junction bases: 9. CDR3 DNA: TGTGCCATCAGTAAAGCCGGGACTAGCGGGAGGTTTTCCTACGAGCAGTACTTC. Protein: CAISKAGTSGRFSYEQYF.

This clonotype was counted only a few times. The chain has TRBV12-3 or TRBV12-4 and TRBJ2-7; tentative D call: TRBD2 (5 bases). Trimming pared 3 bases from V and 6 bases from J, leaving 12 bases between. This CDR3 spans 13 amino acids. The CDR3 sequence is CASSLPGWSEQYF. CDR3 bases: TGTGCCAGCAGTTTGCCGGGGTGGAGCGAGCAGTACTTC.

The table lists this clonotype with a few counts. V gene TRBV5-1 combines with J gene TRBJ2-3; the match to TRBD2 covers 8 bases. This CDR3 has 15 amino acids. Per germline, CDR1 SGHRS and CDR2 YFSETQ. J lost 2 bases, V lost 2 bases, and 4 bases had no gene match. In DNA form, the CDR3 reads TGCGCCAGCAGCTTCCAGCGGGAGTACACAGATACGCAGTATTTT. Translated, it gives CASSFQREYTDTQYF.

The chain has TRBV29-1 and TRBJ2-3, with D unresolved. This CDR3 has 15 residues. Trimming took off 1 base at V and 2 bases at J, with 13 bases between the two ends. Germline V gene data show CDR1 as SQVTM and CDR2 as ANQGSEA. In nucleotides, the CDR3 is TGCAGCGTTGAAGGAAAAGGCGGCTACACAGATACGCAGTATTTT. This encodes CSVEGKGGYTDTQYF.

This clonotype was seen repeatedly, ten times or more. The genes are TRBV10-3 and TRBJ2-1; a possible D gene is TRBD2 (6 bases). V gave up 4 bases and J gave up 4 bases, with 14 bases separating them. From germline, CDR1 is ENHRY and CDR2 SYGVKD. The CDR3 runs to 15 residues. CDR3 protein: CAISGASALYNEQFF. The CDR3 DNA sequence: TGTGCCATCAGTGGGGCTAGCGCCCTATACAATGAGCAGTTCTTC.